This T cell receptor beta chain was sequenced during a study of T cells expressing NK-cell markers (dated by TCRdb to about 2020). About the study as a whole: In sorted CD3+CD56+NKG2C+, CD3+CD56+NKG2C- and CD3+CD56-NKG2C+ T-cell subsets from several donors, TCR beta-chain repertoires were profiled. Illumina HiSeq 2000/2500, MiSeq or NextSeq was used to sequence libraries as 2 x 150 bp reads. Among the eight sequenced donors, seven were HCMV-seropositive and one was HCMV-seronegative. The study sequenced eight donors, all healthy volunteers chosen at random: three men and five women. Overall study outcomes, separate from this receptor: Those dominant clonotypes were again the most abundant among CD3+CD56-NKG2C+ cells in a few donors, at about 25-65%. In roughly 6 donors, the dominant CD3+CD56+NKG2C+ clonotypes were found to rank among the top 10 CD8+ clonotypes and to make up about 1.0-8% of CD8+ T cells. Whether the expanded NKG2C-expressing T cell clones were specific for HCMV antigens remained unclear.

To determine HCMV serostatus, a commercial ELISA kit was used to detect HCMV-specific IgG in serum. Ficoll density gradient centrifugation was used to isolate peripheral blood mononuclear cells from blood. Remarks on this clonotype: Its antigen specificity is not known.

According to the germline V gene, CDR1 reads SGHVS and CDR2 reads FQNEAQ. The CDR3 goes from the cysteine to the phenylalanine over 11 residues. No DNA accompanies this entry. Sequencing was performed on an Illumina HiSeq 2000. TCR beta cDNA libraries were prepared using 5'RACE template switching, which introduced a universal primer site and unique molecular identifiers. Priming for cDNA synthesis came from the TCR beta constant segment, and two successive PCR amplification steps followed. The paper's processing steps were these. MIGEC handled demultiplexing of the reads and grouping by UMI, while MiTCR was used to assemble and quantify clonotypes. Only TCR cDNA sequences supported by at least two reads were kept to exclude erroneous sequences. The tcR package was used for downstream repertoire analysis, and clonotypes were matched between fractions using CDR3 nucleotide sequence together with V segment. VDJmatch was used to annotate antigen specificity against VDJdb, with one amino acid substitution in CDR3 allowed. Each entry corresponds to one CDR3 protein sequence from reads that TCRdb reprocessed, and DNA is not given. The V and J calls and clone size are TCRdb's, not the authors'. Per the sample table, the count is approximately 15,000 distinct CDR3 sequences. 59% of the sample rests with the top ten.

This sequence was found in a man between 18 and 69 years old in good health. This chain joins TRBV7-8 to TRBJ2-3. Sequencing was carried out using blood T cells: a sorted CD56 or NKG2C T cell subset, CD4+ or CD8+ T cells, or bulk PBMC T cells (not recorded which). The encoded CDR3 is CASSFLDTQYF.